Below, one T cell receptor beta chain is given with its context. Its antigen remains undetermined. For every CD8+ T cell subset, approximately 300,000 cells were flow-sorted straight into RLT lysis buffer, and each subset was sorted in triplicate. Peripheral blood mononuclear cells were isolated from buffy coats using standard density gradient centrifugation. An RNeasy Mini Kit was used to extract total RNA from the sorted cells. Sequenced on a NextSeq 550. The Human TCR Profiling Kit (MiLaboratory) was used to prepare UMI-labeled 5' RACE TRB cDNA libraries. The full amount of extracted RNA was used for cDNA synthesis, and the full amount of resulting cDNA was used for PCR amplification. The libraries were made side by side, with each library going through the same number of PCR cycles. The source study handled its data this way. With a minimum of two reads required per UMI, MIGEC and MiXCR pulled out about 53,000 +/- 10,000 unique UMI-labeled TRB cDNA molecules from each library. On average, each library contained approximately 40,000 +/- 10,000 functional in-frame TRB CDR3 nucleotide clonotypes without stop codons. After downsampling to 5000 UMI-labeled TRB molecules per sample, diversity metrics, including normalized Shannon-Wiener and Chao1, were computed in VDJtools. VDJtools computed clonotype-size-weighted physicochemical properties of the central five CDR3 residues: interaction energy, strength, volume and Kidera factor 4. The reads went through TCRdb reprocessing, and each CDR3 protein sequence gets one entry with no DNA. It is TCRdb's table, rather than the study itself, that gives the V and J calls and clone size. This sample's records show some 28,000 distinct CDR3 sequences. 9.5% to 13% of the sample belongs to the ten largest clones.

The data belong to a study of CXCR3-negative and CXCR3-positive naive CD8 T cells (dated by TCRdb to about 2019). Background on the whole study: In total, about 150 million TRB reads were obtained, or roughly 1.5 +/- 0.3 million reads per library. The diversity and physicochemical repertoire analyses included more than nine donors pooled from two independent experiments. Naive subsets from five or six donors and memory cells from 3 donors were included in the TRBV-TRBJ cluster analysis.

Looking up the germline V gene (reference sequence) yields CDR1 DFQATT and CDR2 SNEGSKA. The CDR3 goes from the cysteine to the phenylalanine over 15 residues. The entry carries no DNA sequence. Findings and caveats that apply to the study as a whole: Freshly isolated PBMCs were used for most assays because CXCR3 expression went down partially after cryopreservation. Similar TRBV-TRBJ usage was shown by naive CXCR3-negative and CXCR3-positive cells from the same donor, whereas distinct patterns were shown by memory cells. Comparably high repertoire diversity was found in both naive subsets, whereas much lower repertoire diversity was found in memory CD8+ T cells. Because surface CD5, which is linked to self-reactivity in mice, was comparable between the naive subsets, TCR interaction strength was also inferred from TRB CDR3 physicochemical properties.

The sequenced sample was memory CD8+ T cells from blood. The cell subset or site label, read with the paper, signifies: conventional CD8+ memory T cells (TMEM), sorted as controls. The chain joins TRBV20-1 to TRBJ2-1; checking the TCRdb D call of TRBD1 is not possible without DNA. The source of this sequence is a human donor in good health. Some clones in this sample may be carry-over from other donors' samples. The CDR3 sequence is CSASPSPGSYNEQLF.